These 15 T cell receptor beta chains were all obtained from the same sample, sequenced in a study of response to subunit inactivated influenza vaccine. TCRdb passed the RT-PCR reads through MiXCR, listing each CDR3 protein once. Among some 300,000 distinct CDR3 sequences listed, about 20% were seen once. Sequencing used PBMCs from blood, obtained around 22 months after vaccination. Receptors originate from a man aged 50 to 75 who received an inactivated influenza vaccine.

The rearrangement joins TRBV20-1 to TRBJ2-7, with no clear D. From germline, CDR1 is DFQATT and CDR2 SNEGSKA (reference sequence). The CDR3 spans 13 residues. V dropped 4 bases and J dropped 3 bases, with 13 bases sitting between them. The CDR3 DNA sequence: TGCAGTGCTAATCCCAACCAAGGCTACGAGCAGTACTTC. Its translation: CSANPNQGYEQYF.

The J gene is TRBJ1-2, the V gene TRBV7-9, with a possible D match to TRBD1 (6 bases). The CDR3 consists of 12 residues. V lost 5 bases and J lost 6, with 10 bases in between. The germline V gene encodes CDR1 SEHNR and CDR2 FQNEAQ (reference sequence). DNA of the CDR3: TGTGCCAGCAGCAAGGACAGTGATGGCTACACCTTC. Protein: CASSKDSDGYTF.

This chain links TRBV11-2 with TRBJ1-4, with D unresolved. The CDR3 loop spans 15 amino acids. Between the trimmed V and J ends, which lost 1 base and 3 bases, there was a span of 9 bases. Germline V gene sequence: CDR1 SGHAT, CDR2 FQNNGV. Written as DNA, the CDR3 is TGTGCCAGCAGCTTAGGAGGCATACCTAATGAAAAACTGTTTTTT. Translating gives CASSLGGIPNEKLFF.

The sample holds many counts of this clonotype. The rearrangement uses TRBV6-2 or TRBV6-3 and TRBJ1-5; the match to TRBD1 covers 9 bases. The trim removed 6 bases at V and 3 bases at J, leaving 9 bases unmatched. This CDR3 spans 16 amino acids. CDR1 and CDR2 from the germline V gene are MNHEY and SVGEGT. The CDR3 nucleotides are TGTGCCAGCAGCGCAAAGGGACAGGGATTCAATCAGCCCCAGCATTTT. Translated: CASSAKGQGFNQPQHF.

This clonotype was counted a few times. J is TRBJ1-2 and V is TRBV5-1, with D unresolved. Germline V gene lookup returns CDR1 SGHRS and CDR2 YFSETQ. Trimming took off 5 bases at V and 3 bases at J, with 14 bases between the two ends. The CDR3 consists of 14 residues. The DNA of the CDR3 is TGCGCCAGCAGTTCTGAGGGCGCGGACTATGGCTACACCTTC. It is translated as CASSSEGADYGYTF.

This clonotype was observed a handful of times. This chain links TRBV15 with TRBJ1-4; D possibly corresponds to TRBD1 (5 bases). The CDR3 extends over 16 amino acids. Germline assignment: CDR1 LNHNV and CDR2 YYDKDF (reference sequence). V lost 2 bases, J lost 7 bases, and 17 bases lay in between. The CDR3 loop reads CATSRLPGRRGEKLFF. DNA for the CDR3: TGTGCCACCAGCAGATTACCGGGACGGAGGGGTGAAAAACTGTTTTTT. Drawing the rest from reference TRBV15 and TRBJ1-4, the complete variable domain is DAMVIQNPRYQVTQFGKPVTLSCSQTLNHNVMYWYQQKSSQAPKLLFHYYDKDFNNEADTPDNFQSRRPNTSFCFLDIRSPGLGDTAMYLCATSRLPGRRGEKLFFGSGTQLSVL.

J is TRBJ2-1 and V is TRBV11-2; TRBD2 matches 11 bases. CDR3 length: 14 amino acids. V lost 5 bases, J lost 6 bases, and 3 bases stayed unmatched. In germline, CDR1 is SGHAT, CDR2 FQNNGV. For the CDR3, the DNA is TGTGCCAGCAGCCTTAGCGGGAGGGCCAATGAGCAGTTCTTC. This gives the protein CASSLSGRANEQFF.

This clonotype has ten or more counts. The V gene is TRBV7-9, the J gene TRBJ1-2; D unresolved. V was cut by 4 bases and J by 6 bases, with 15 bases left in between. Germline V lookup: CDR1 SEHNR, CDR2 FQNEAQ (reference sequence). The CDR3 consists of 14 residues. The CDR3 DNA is TGTGCCAGCAGCTCGTCGGGAGGGAAAAATGGCTACACCTTC. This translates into CASSSSGGKNGYTF.

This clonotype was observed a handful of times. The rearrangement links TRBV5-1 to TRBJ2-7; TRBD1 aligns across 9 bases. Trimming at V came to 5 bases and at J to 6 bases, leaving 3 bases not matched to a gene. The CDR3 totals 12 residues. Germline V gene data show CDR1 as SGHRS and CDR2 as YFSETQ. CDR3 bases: TGCGCCAGCAGGGGACAGGGCCTCGAGCAGTACTTC. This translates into CASRGQGLEQYF.

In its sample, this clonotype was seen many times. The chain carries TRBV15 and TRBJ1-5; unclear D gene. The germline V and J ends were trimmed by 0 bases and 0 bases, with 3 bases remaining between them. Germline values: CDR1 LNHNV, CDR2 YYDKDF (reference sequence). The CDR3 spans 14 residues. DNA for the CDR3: TGTGCCACCAGCAGAGACCTTAGCAATCAGCCCCAGCATTTT. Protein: CATSRDLSNQPQHF. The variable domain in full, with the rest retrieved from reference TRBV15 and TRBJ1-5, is DAMVIQNPRYQVTQFGKPVTLSCSQTLNHNVMYWYQQKSSQAPKLLFHYYDKDFNNEADTPDNFQSRRPNTSFCFLDIRSPGLGDTAMYLCATSRDLSNQPQHFGDGTRLSIL.

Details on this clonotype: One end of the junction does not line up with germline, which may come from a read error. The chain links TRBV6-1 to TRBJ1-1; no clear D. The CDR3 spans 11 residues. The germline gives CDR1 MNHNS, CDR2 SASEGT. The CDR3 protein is CASQGPSTALF. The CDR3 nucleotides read TGTGCCAGCCAAGGGCCTTCTACGGCTTTATTT.

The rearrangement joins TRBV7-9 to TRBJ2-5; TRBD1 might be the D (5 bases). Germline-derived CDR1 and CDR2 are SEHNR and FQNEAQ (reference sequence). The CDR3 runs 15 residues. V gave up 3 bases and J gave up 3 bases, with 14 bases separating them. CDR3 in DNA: TGTGCCAGCAGCTTCTTTGGGGCTCGGGAAGAGACCCAGTACTTC. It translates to CASSFFGAREETQYF.

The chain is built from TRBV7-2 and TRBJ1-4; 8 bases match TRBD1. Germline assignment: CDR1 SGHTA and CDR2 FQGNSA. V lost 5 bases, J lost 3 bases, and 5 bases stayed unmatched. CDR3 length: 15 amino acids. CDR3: CASSTRGPSNEKLFF. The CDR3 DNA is TGTGCCAGCAGCACCAGGGGGCCCTCTAATGAAAAACTGTTTTTT.

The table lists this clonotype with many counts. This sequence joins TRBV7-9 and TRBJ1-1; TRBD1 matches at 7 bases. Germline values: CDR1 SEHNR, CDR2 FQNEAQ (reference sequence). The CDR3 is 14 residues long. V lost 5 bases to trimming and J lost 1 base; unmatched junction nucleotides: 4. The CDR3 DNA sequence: TGTGCCAGCAGCCGACAGGGATCGAACACTGAAGCTTTCTTT. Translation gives CASSRQGSNTEAFF.

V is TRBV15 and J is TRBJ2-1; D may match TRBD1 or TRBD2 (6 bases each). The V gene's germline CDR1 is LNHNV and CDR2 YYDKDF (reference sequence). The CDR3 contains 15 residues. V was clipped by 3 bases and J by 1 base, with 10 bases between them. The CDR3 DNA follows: TGTGCCACCAGCAGTTCGGGGGCTTCCTACAATGAGCAGTTCTTC. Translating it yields CATSSSGASYNEQFF.